This T cell receptor (beta chain) was sequenced for a study of long-term antiretroviral therapy in people with HIV. There are 15 residues in the CDR3. In germline, CDR1 is SGHRS, CDR2 YFSETQ. V lost 5 bases and J lost 4, with 17 bases in between. General observations from the study: The data indicate that diversity increased after ART but remained below transplant donor controls. Samples were collected from the mid-2000s to the late 2010s under possibly less effective ART regimens. HIV repertoires spanned narrower CDR3 length ranges than controls. Clones showing expansion before ART dominated the repertoire at all time points.

A word on this clone: The antigen is not known.

Samples were assayed with immunoSEQ v3.0 at survey level. Sequencing was performed with immunoSEQ multiplex PCR; in TCRdb, only in-frame clones are kept and a portion is missing. The data contain under 30,000 clones, more than 85% of them singletons. The rearrangement joins TRBV5-1 to TRBJ2-3, with D perhaps TRBD1 (5 bases). This clonotype was sampled from a middle-aged man with HIV. The sequencing here drew on unsorted PBMCs, taken roughly 5 years before starting antiretroviral therapy. The CDR3 sequence: CASSLDTAGSDTQYF. CDR3 DNA sequence: TGCGCCAGCAGTCTGGACACAGCAGGGTCAGATACGCAGTATTTT.